The clone carrying this TCR beta chain was recorded at least ten times. CDR1 and CDR2 (germline): GTSNPN, SVGIG (reference sequence). The V segment lost 3 bases and the J segment 3 bases; nucleotides outside the gene matches: 3. The CDR3 consists of 14 residues. CDR3 regions of TCR beta were amplified from RNA transcripts. HTBI primers served in a first-round RT-PCR, which a second-round multiplex PCR followed. Each CDR3 protein is one row after TCRdb ran MiXCR on the multiplex PCR reads. The top ten clones hold around an eighth of a sample with 300,000 to 350,000 distinct CDR3 sequences, 15% to 20% of them seen once. PBMCs were obtained from roughly 10 ml of fresh peripheral blood. The sample belongs to a study of Graves' ophthalmopathy and Graves' hyperthyroidism.

Sample: peripheral blood. The chain links TRBV30 to TRBJ2-2, with 8 bases aligning to TRBD2. This clonotype originated in an adult man with Graves' ophthalmopathy. CDR3 residues: CAWRRAGDTGELFF. Written as DNA, the CDR3 is TGTGCCTGGAGGAGAGCGGGGGACACCGGGGAGCTGTTTTTT.